This T cell receptor (beta chain) originates from a study of blood T cell repertoires in COVID-19 (dated by TCRdb to 2020 to 2022). Study-wide context: Samples covering the acute and convalescent phases of COVID-19 were provided by collaborators in the United States, Italy and Spain. The prospective study material was composed of cDNA or gDNA derived from T cells, B-cell-depleted T cells, or PBMCs. Deeply sampled blood TCRbeta repertoires from subjects exposed to, actively infected with, or recovered from COVID-19 were included in the dataset. The repertoires were made available in a free public database intended to serve as a resource for research on the immune response to SARS-CoV-2. The samples were drawn from the first 160 participants of the ongoing ImmuneRACE study and from over a thousand subjects provided by 6 global collaborators. A de-identified subject ID, COVID-19 status, age in years and sex were almost always included in the sample metadata. Where HLA class I and class II types were available, the types were taken from metadata supplied by the sample provider, not from assay-based typing.

TCRbeta CDR3 regions were amplified from genomic DNA by means of the immunoSEQ Assay, a bias-controlled multiplex PCR. Per the original workflow: Nucleated cell counts per sample were estimated from amplification of reference gene primers within the assay. Sequence reads were collapsed and filtered to measure the absolute abundance of every unique TCRbeta CDR3 rearrangement. For each sample, productive Simpson clonality was calculated as the square root of Simpson's diversity index over productive rearrangements. In its TCRdb copy, this immuneACCESS table keeps in-frame sequences only and misses some clones. Where compared with another copy, unresolved V genes explain less than half of these, and the others have no known cause. V, J and clone size were drawn from that table, and D and trimming were deduced from the DNA. Recorded for this sample are about 110,000 clones; 55% to 75% of them occurred a single time. The top ten clonotypes cover more than 1.5% of the sample.

This clone was counted between two and nine times. Its target antigen remains unknown. Base quality data are lacking; no much larger clone is found one base away. Taken from cysteine to phenylalanine, the CDR3 has 17 residues. Here the CDR3 DNA is all that survives: 51 bases in frame from base 1. At the junction V is shortened by 2 bases and J by 0 bases; bases outside the gene matches: 3. CDR1 and CDR2 are drawn from the germline V gene: MNHEY, SVGEGT. Study-level results and caveats: Clinical and demographic metadata were provided uncurated, with the amount varying by source and participant.

Whole blood was collected in K2EDTA tubes by collaborating institutions according to the institutions' own protocols. For TCRbeta analysis, collaborators shipped samples as frozen whole blood, isolated PBMCs, or DNA extracted from either of those sample types. The chain is encoded by TRBV6-2 or TRBV6-3 joined to TRBJ2-6; 8 bases in the middle match TRBD2. The receptor comes from a woman aged 40 to 50 with acute or convalescent COVID-19. The sample was peripheral blood. The DNA reads as follows: TGTGCCAGCAGTTACAAGCGGGGGAGCTCTGGGGCCAACGTCCTGACTTTC. It translates to CASSYKRGSSGANVLTF.